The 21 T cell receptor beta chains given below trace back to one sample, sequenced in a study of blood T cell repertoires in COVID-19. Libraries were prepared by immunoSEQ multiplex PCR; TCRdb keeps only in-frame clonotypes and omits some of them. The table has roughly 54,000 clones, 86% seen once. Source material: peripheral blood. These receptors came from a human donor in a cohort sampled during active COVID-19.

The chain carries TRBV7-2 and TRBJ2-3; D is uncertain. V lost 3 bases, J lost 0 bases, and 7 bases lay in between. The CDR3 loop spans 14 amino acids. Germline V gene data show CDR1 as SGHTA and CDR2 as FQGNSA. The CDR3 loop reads CASSFSRSTDTQYF. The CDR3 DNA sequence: TGTGCCAGCAGCTTCTCCAGGAGCACAGATACGCAGTATTTT.

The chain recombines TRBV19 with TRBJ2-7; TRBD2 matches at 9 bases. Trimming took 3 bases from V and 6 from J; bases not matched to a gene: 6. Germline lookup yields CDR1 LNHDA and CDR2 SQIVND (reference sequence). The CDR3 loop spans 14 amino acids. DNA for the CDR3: TGTGCCAGTAGTATTATAGCGGGAGTAACCGAGCAGTACTTC. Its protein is CASSIIAGVTEQYF.

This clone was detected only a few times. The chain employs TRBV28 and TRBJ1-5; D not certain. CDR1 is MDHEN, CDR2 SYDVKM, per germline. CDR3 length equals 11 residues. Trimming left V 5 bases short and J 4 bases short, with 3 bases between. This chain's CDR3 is CASSRNQPQHF. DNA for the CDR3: TGTGCCAGCAGTCGGAATCAGCCCCAGCATTTT. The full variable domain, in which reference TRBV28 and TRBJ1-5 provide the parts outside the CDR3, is DVKVTQSSRYLVKRTGEKVFLECVQDMDHENMFWYRQDPGLGLRLIYFSYDVKMKEKGDIPEGYSVSREKKERFSLILESASTNQTSMYLCASSRNQPQHFGDGTRLSIL.

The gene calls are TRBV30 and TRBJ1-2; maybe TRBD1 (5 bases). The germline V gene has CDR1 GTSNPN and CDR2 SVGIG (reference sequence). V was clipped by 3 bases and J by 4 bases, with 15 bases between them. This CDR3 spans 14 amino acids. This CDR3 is CAWSPAGVSYGYTF. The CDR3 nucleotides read TGTGCCTGGAGCCCAGCGGGGGTGAGCTATGGCTACACCTTC.

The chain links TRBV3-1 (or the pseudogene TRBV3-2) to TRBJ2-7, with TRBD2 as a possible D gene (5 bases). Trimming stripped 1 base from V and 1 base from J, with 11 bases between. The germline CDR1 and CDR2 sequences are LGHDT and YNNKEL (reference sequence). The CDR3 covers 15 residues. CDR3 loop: CASSQVPGKSYEQYF. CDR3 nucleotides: TGTGCCAGCAGCCAAGTCCCGGGGAAGTCCTACGAGCAGTACTTC.

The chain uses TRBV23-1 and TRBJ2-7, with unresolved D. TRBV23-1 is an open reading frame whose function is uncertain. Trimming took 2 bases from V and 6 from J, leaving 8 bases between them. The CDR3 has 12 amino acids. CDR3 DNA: TGCGCCAGCAGTCAACGCCACACCGAGCAGTACTTC. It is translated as CASSQRHTEQYF.

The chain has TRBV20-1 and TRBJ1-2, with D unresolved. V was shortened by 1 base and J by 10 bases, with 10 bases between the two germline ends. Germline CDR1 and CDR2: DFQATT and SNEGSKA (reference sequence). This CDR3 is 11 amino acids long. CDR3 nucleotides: TGCAGTGCTAGAGTGTCGGCGGCCTACACCTTC. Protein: CSARVSAAYTF.

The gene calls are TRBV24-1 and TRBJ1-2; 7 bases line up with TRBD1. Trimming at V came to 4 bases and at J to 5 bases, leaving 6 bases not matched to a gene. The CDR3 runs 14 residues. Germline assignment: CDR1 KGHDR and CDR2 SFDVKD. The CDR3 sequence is CATSDRGQLYGYTF. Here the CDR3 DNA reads TGTGCCACCAGTGACCGGGGACAGCTTTATGGCTACACCTTC.

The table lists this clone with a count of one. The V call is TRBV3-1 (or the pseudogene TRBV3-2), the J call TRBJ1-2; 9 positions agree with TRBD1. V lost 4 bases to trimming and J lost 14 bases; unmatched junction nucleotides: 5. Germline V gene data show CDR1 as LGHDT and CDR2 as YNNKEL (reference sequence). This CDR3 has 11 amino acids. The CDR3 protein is CASSPGQGQTF. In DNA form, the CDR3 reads TGTGCCAGCAGCCCGGGACAGGGCCAAACCTTC.

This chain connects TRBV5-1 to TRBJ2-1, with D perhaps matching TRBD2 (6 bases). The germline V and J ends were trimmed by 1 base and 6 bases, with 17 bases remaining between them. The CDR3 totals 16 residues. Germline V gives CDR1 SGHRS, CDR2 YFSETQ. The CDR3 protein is CASSLLHGGGSNEQFF. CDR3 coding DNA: TGCGCCAGCAGCTTGTTGCACGGTGGGGGGTCCAATGAGCAGTTCTTC.

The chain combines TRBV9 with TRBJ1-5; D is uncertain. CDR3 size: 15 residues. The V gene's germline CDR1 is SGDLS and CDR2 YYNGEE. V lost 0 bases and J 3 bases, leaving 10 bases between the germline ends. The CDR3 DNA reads TGTGCCAGCAGCGTAGGTCAGAGGGACAATCAGCCCCAGCATTTT. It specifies CASSVGQRDNQPQHF.

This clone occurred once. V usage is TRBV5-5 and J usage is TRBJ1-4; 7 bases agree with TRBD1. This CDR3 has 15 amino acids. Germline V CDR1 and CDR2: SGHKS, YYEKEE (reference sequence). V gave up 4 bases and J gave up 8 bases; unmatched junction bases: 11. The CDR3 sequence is CASSAVGTAAEKLFF. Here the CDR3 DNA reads TGTGCCAGCAGCGCCGTTGGGACAGCGGCCGAAAAACTGTTTTTT.

The CDR3 DNA is TGTGCCAGCAGTGAATGGGACAGGGTGGATGGCTACACCTTC. This sequence encodes CASSEWDRVDGYTF. The chain combines TRBV6-1 with TRBJ1-2; 9 bases are a match to TRBD1. This CDR3 region has 14 residues. V was pared by 2 bases and J by 6 bases, with 4 bases of the junction left unmatched. Germline V gene lookup returns CDR1 MNHNS and CDR2 SASEGT.

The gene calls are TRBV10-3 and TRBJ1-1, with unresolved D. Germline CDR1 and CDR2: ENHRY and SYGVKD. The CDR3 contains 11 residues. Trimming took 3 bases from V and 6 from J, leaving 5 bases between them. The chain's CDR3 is CAISDPPEAFF. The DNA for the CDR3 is TGTGCCATCAGTGACCCTCCTGAAGCTTTCTTT.

CDR3 residues: CASSLTGGWGYTF. The CDR3 nucleotides are TGTGCCAGCAGTTTGACAGGGGGCTGGGGCTACACCTTC. The V gene is TRBV28, the J gene TRBJ1-2, with 10 bases fitting TRBD1. The germline V gene has CDR1 MDHEN and CDR2 SYDVKM. V lost 3 bases to trimming and J lost 8 bases; unmatched junction nucleotides: 3. This CDR3 spans 13 amino acids.

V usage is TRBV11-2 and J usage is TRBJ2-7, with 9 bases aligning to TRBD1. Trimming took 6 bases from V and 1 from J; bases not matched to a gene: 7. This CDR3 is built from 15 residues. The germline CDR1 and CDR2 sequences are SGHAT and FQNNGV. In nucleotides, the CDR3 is TGTGCCAGCAGACGGGCGGGACAGGGTTCCTACGAGCAGTACTTC. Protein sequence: CASRRAGQGSYEQYF.

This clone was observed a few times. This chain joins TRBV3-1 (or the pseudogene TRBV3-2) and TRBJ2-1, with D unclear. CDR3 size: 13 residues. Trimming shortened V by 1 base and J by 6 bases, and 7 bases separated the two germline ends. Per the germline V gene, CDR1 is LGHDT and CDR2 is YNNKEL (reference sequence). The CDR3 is CASSQGIGNEQFF. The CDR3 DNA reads TGTGCCAGCAGCCAAGGAATCGGCAATGAGCAGTTCTTC.

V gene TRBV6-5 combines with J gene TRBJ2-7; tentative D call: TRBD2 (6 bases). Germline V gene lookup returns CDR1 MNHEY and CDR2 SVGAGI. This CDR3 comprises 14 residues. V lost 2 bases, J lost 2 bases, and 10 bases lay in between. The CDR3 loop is CASSYDGGPYEQYF. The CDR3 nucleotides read TGTGCCAGCAGTTACGACGGGGGTCCCTACGAGCAGTACTTC.

The CDR3: CASSPNRGGNTEAFF. The CDR3 nucleotides are TGTGCCAGCAGCCCTAACCGGGGAGGGAACACTGAAGCTTTCTTT. V and J are TRBV28 and TRBJ1-1; the D is unclear. Trimming stripped 6 bases from V and 1 base from J, with 15 bases between. The CDR3 runs to 15 residues. Germline CDR1 and CDR2: MDHEN and SYDVKM.

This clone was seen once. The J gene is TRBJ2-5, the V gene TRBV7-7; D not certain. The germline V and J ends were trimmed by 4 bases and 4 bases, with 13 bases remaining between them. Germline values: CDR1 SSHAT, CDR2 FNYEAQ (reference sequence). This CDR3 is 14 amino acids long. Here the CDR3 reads CASSSGKISETQYF. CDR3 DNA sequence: TGTGCCAGCAGCTCCGGTAAAATTTCAGAGACCCAGTACTTC.

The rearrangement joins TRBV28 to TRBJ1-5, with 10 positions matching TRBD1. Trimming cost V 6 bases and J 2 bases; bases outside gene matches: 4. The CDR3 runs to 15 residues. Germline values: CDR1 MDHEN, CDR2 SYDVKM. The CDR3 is CASRPGTGGNQPQHF. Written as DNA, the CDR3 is TGTGCCAGCAGACCCGGGACAGGGGGCAATCAGCCCCAGCATTTT.